Listed below are T cell receptor beta chains from one sample, sequenced in a study of shared clonotypes between healthy human individuals. Clones were sequenced by immunoSEQ multiplex PCR, and TCRdb holds only the in-frame ones, with some missing. Among approximately 650,000 clones listed, less than 97% were seen once. Specimen: naive CD8+ T cells sorted from blood. Every receptor here comes from a woman younger than 45 in good health. The CDR3 runs from the conserved cysteine through the conserved F or W. A D gene is named only where the DNA matches it firmly. The size field is filled for only some rows; it gives once, few, many or a size class.

TRBJ1-1,.,TRBV11-3,TRBD1,TGTGCCAGCAGCTTTTCCGGACAGGGGGCGTCTGAAGCTTTCTTT,CASSFSGQGASEAFF
TRBJ2-3,.,TRBV7-6,.,TGTGCCAGCAGCTTAGCGGGGGGAACAAACACAGATACGCAGTATTTT,CASSLAGGTNTDTQYF
TRBJ2-1,.,TRBV7-9,TRBD2,TGTGCCAGCAGCTCCGGACTAGATGGACCCTACAATGAGCAGTTCTTC,CASSSGLDGPYNEQFF
TRBJ2-7,once,TRBV10-3,TRBD2,TGTGCCATCAGTTTCACTAGCGGAAACTACGAGCAGTACTTC,CAISFTSGNYEQYF
TRBJ2-2,.,TRBV9,TRBD2,TGTGCCAGCAGCGTGGTCGGGAGGACGAACACCGGGGAGCTGTTTTTT,CASSVVGRTNTGELFF
TRBJ2-5,.,TRBV4-1,TRBD2,TGCGCCAGCAGCCAAGATGCTAGCGGGATGTACCAAGAGACCCAGTACTTC,CASSQDASGMYQETQYF
TRBJ2-2,.,TRBV5-4,.,TGTGCCAGCAGTAAGGGCGAGAACACCGGGGAGCTGTTTTTT,CASSKGENTGELFF
TRBJ2-1,.,TRBV19,TRBD1,TGTGCCAGTAGCAGGACAGGGTATGAGCAGTTCTTC,CASSRTGYEQFF
TRBJ1-5,.,TRBV27,.,TGTGCCAGCAGCCCCGGGGGGGTGGGTCAGCCCCAGCATTTT,CASSPGGVGQPQHF
TRBJ2-6,.,TRBV28,.,TGTGCCAGCCAGGACGGAAGCTCTGGGGCCAACGTCCTGACTTTC,CASQDGSSGANVLTF
TRBJ2-5,.,TRBV27,TRBD1,TGTGCCAGCAGTTTGGGGAGCGACGGGACAGGGGTCCAAGAGACCCAGTACTTC,CASSLGSDGTGVQETQYF
TRBJ2-7,.,TRBV7-9,.,TGTGCCAGCAGCTTAGACGGGACGCCCAACGAGCAGTACTTC,CASSLDGTPNEQYF
TRBJ1-5,.,TRBV11-2,.,TGTGCCAGCAGCTTGCAAGGGAACCAGCCCCAGCATTTT,CASSLQGNQPQHF
TRBJ2-3,few,TRBV5-6,TRBD2,TGTGCCAGCAGCAAACTAGCGGGAGGAACAGATACGCAGTATTTT,CASSKLAGGTDTQYF